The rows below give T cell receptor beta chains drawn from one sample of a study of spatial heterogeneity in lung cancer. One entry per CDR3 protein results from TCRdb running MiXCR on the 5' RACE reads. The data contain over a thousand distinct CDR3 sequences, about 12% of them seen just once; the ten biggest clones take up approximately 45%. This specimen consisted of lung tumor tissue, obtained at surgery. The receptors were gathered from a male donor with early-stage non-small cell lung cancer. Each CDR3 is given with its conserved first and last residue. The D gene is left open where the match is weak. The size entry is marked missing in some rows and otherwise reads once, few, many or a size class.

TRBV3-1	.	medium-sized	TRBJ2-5	TGTGCCAGCAGCCAAGATCTAGGGACCGCAAGTGGGACCCAGTACTTC	CASSQDLGTASGTQYF
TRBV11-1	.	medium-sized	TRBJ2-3	TGTGCCAGCAGCTTAAGAGGCAGGGACCCTACAGATACGCAGTATTTT	CASSLRGRDPTDTQYF
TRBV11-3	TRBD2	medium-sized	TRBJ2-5	TGTGCCAGCAGCTCCGGGACTAGCGGGAGGACCAGCCAAGAGACCCAGTACTTC	CASSSGTSGRTSQETQYF
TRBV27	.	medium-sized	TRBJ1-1	TGTGCCAGCAGTTTCGTACGAAAGGGGTATACTGAAGCTTTCTTT	CASSFVRKGYTEAFF
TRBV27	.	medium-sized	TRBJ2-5	TGTGCCAGCAGTACCGGCATGCCAGAGACCCAGTACTTC	CASSTGMPETQYF
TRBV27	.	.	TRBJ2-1	TGTGCCAGCAGTTTACCAGGGGAAGGCTACAATGAGCAGTTCTTC	CASSLPGEGYNEQFF
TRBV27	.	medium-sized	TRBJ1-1	TGTGCCAGCAGTTCCCTCCCAGGGACACTGAACACTGAAGCTTTCTTT	CASSSLPGTLNTEAFF
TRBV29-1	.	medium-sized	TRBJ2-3	TGCAGCGGGAATTCAGGGGACACAGATACGCAGTATTTT	CSGNSGDTDTQYF
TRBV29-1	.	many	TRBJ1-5	TGCAGCGTTGGCCCCTTAGCTGGGCCCCAGCATTTT	CSVGPLAGPQHF
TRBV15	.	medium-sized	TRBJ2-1	TGTGCCACCAGGGATTCCAGCTCCTACAATGAGCAGTTCTTC	CATRDSSSYNEQFF